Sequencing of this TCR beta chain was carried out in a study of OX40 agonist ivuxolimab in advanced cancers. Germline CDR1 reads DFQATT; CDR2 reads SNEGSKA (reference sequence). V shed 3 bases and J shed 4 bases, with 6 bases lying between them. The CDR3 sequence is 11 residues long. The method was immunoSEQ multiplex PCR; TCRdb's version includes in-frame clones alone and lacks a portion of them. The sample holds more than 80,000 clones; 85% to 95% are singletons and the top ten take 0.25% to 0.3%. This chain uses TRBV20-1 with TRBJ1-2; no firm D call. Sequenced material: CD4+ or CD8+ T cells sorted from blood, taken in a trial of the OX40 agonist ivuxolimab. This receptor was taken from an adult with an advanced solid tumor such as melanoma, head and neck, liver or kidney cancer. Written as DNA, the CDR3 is TGCAGTGCTAGCGGCAGCTATGGCTACACCTTC. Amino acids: CSASGSYGYTF.